This T cell receptor (beta chain) appears in the sequencing data of a study of CXCR3-negative and CXCR3-positive naive CD8 T cells. The overall study: Sequencing yielded approximately 130 million TRB reads, roughly 1.5 +/- 0.3 million per library.

This CDR3 spans 14 amino acids. The authors prepared UMI-labeled TRB cDNA libraries by 5' RACE. For each CDR3 protein, TCRdb gives one entry from its re-call of the 5' RACE reads, without DNA. The sample table includes 3,900 or so distinct CDR3 sequences. Naive CD8+ T lymphocytes were specified as CD45RO-CCR7+CD27+CD95-. Broader study findings: CXCR3-negative and CXCR3-positive naive cells shared comparable TRBV-TRBJ usage, but memory cells did not. Comparably high diversity was seen in both naive subsets, and much lower diversity in memory CD8+ cells.

This clonotype shows up as medium-sized by frequency. Its cognate antigen is unknown. The sample comprised naive CXCR3- CD8+ T cells from blood. Subset in this sample: CD45RO-CCR7+CD27+CD95- naive CD8+ T cells lacking CXCR3 (TNR3-). This clonotype was obtained from a human donor in good health. Some clones in this sample may be carry-over from other donors' samples. The gene calls are TRBV12-3 or TRBV12-4 and TRBJ2-2; TCRdb calls TRBD1, which cannot be checked without DNA. CDR3 protein: CASSPGTGTGELFF.